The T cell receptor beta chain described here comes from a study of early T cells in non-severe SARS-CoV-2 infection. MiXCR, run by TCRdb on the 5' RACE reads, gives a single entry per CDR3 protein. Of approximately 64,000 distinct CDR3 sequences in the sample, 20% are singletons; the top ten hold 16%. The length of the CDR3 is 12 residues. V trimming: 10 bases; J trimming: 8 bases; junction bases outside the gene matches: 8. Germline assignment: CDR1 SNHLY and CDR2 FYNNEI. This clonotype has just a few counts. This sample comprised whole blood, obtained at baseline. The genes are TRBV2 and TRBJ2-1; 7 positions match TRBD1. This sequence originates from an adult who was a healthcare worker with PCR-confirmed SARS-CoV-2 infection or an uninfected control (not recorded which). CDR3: CAIGQEEDEQFF. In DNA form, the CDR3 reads TGTGCCATCGGACAGGAGGAGGATGAGCAGTTCTTC.